The 3 T cell receptor beta chains below all came from one sample that was sequenced in a study of technical replicates of blood from a handful of donors. Method: immunoSEQ multiplex PCR; TCRdb's copy keeps in-frame clones and lacks some. The data hold tens of thousands of clones, with approximately 90% observed a single time. The sample was T cells isolated from PBMCs. Receptors originate from a human donor in good health.

The V and J genes are TRBV19 and TRBJ2-7; the D is unclear. V dropped 0 bases and J dropped 3 bases, with 6 bases sitting between them. The CDR3 loop spans 13 amino acids. CDR1 is LNHDA and CDR2 is SQIVND in the germline V gene (reference sequence). The CDR3 DNA reads as TGTGCCAGTAGTATAGAGGCCCGCTACGAGCAGTACTTC. Its translation: CASSIEARYEQYF.

The chain recombines TRBV28 with TRBJ2-7; weak D call: TRBD2 (7 bases). The V end was cut by 2 bases, the J end by 0 bases, with 8 bases between. CDR1 is MDHEN, CDR2 SYDVKM, per germline. This CDR3 comprises 14 residues. The CDR3 loop is CASSLAGASYEQYF. In DNA, the CDR3 is TGTGCCAGCAGTTTAGCGGGGGCCTCCTACGAGCAGTACTTC.

The chain couples TRBV9 to TRBJ1-5; D possibly corresponds to TRBD1 (6 bases). Germline V gene sequence: CDR1 SGDLS, CDR2 YYNGEE. Trimming shortened V by 0 bases and J by 7 bases, and 8 bases separated the two germline ends. CDR3 length equals 13 residues. This chain's CDR3 is CASSVEGVQPQHF. The CDR3 nucleotides read TGTGCCAGCAGCGTAGAGGGGGTCCAGCCCCAGCATTTT.